The clone carrying this T cell receptor (beta chain) showed up just once. J gave up 5 bases and V 5 bases, and 2 bases lay outside the gene matches. This CDR3 has 13 amino acids. CDR1 SGHTA and CDR2 FQGTGA come from the germline V gene. These data belong to a study of T cell responses to AZD1222 COVID-19 vaccine. The method was immunoSEQ multiplex PCR; TCRdb's version includes in-frame clones alone and lacks a portion of them. The sample records about 150,000 clones, less than 95% being singletons. The chain combines TRBV7-3 with TRBJ2-5; 10 bases are shared with TRBD1. The sequence came from an adult in good health. Sequencing used peripheral blood, obtained on day 0 of AZD1222 vaccination. CDR3 residues: CASSTGQGETQYF. DNA of the CDR3: TGTGCCAGCAGCACGGGACAGGGGGAGACCCAGTACTTC.